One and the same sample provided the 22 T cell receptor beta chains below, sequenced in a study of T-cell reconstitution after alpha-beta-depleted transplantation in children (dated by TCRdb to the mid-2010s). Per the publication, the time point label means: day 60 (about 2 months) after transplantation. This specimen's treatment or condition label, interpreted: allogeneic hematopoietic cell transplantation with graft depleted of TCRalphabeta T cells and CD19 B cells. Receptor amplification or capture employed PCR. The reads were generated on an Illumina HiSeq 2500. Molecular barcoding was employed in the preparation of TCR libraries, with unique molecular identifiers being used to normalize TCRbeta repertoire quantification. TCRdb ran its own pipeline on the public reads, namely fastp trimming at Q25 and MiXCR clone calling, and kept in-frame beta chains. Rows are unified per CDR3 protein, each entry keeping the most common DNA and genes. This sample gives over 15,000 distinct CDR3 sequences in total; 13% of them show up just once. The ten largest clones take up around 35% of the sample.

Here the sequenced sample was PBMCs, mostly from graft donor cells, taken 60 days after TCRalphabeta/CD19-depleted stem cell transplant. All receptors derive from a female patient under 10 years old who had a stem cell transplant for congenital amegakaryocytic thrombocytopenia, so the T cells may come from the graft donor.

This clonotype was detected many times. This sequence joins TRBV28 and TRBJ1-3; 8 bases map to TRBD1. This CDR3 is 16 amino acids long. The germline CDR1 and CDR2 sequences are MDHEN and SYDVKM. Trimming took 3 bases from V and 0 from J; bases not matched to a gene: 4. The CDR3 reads CASSFPGGYSGNTIYF. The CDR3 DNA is TGTGCCAGCAGTTTTCCAGGGGGCTACTCTGGAAACACCATATATTTT.

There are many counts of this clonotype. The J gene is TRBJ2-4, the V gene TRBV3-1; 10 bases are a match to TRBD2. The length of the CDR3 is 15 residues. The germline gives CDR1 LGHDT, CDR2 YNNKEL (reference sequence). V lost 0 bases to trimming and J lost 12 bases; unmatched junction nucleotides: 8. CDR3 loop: CASSQDLALAGDQYF. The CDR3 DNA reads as TGTGCCAGCAGCCAAGATCTAGCTCTAGCGGGAGATCAGTACTTC.

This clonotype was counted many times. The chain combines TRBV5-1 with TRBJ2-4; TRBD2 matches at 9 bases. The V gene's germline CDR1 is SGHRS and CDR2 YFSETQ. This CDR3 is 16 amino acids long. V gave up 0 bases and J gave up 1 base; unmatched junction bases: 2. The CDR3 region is CASSLGTSVAKNIQYF. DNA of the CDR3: TGCGCCAGCAGCTTGGGGACTAGCGTGGCCAAAAACATTCAGTACTTC.

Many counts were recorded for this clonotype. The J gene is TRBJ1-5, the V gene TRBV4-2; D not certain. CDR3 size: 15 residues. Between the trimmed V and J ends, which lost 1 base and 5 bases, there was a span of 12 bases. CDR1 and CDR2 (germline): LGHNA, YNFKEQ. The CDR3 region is CASSQVIGQDQPQHF. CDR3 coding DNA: TGTGCCAGCAGCCAAGTTATAGGGCAAGATCAGCCCCAGCATTTT.

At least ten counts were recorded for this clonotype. CDR3 region: CASRRSGTDTQYF. In DNA form, the CDR3 reads TGTGCCAGCAGGAGGTCGGGCACAGATACGCAGTATTTT. The chain links TRBV28 to TRBJ2-3; no clear D. This CDR3 comprises 13 residues. Germline CDR1 and CDR2: MDHEN and SYDVKM. V was cut by 6 bases and J by 1 base, with 8 bases left in between.

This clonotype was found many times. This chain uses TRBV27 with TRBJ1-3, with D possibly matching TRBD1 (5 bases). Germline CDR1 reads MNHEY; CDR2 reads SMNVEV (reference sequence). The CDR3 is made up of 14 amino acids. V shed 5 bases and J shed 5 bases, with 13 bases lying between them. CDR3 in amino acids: CASSPRDGRNTIYF. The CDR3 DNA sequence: TGTGCCAGCAGTCCCCGGGACGGCCGAAACACCATATATTTT.

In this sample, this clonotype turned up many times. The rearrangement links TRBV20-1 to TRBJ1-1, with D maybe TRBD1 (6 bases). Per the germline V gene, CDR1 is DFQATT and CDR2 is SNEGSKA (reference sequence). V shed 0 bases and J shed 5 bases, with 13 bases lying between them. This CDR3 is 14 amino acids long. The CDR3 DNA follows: TGCAGTGCTAGAGATGGGAACCAGGGGACTGAAGCTTTCTTT. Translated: CSARDGNQGTEAFF.

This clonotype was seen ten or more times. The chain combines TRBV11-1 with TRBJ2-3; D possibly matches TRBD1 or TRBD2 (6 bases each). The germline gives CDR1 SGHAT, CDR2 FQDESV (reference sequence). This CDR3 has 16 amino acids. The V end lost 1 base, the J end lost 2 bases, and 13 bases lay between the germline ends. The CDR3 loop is CASSLDGGPPTDTQYF. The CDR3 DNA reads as TGTGCCAGCAGCTTAGACGGGGGCCCCCCCACAGATACGCAGTATTTT.

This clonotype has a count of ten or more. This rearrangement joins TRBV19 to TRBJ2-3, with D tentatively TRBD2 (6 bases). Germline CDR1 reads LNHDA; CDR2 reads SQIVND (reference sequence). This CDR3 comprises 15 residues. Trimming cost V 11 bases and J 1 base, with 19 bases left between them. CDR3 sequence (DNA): TGTGCCGGGATGTCGGTTGGGAGGCGCACAGATACGCAGTATTTT. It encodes CAGMSVGRRTDTQYF.

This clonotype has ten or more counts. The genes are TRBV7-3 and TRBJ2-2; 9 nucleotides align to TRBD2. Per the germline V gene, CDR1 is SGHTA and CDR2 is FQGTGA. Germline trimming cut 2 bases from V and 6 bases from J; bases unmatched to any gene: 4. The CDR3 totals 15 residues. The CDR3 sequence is CASSLQREVSGELFF. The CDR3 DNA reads TGTGCCAGCAGCTTACAGCGGGAGGTATCCGGGGAGCTGTTTTTT.

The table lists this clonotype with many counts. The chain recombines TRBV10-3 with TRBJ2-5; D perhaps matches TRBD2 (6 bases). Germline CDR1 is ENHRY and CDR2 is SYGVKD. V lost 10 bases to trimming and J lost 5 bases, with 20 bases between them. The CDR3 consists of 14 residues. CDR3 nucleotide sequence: TGTGCCACTACTTATTCGGAGGGCCGGGAGACCCAGTACTTC. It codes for CATTYSEGRETQYF.

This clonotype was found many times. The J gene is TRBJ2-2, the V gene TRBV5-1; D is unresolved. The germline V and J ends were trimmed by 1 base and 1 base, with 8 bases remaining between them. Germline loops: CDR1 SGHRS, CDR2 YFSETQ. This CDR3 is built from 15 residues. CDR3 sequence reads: CASSLLGMNTGELFF. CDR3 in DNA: TGCGCCAGCAGCTTGCTAGGGATGAACACCGGGGAGCTGTTTTTT.

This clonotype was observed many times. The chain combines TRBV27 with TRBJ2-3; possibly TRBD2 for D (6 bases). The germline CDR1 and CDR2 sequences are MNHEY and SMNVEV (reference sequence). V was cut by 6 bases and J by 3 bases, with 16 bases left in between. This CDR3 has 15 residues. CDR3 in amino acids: CASRPILAQTDTQYF. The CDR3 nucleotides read TGTGCCAGCAGACCCATTCTAGCGCAAACAGATACGCAGTATTTT.

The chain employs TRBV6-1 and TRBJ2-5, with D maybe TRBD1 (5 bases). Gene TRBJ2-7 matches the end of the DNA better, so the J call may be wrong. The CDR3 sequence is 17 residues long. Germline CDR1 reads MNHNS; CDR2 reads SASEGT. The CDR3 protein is CASSEVQTGHRSYEQYF. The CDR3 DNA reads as TGTGCCAGCAGTGAAGTACAAACAGGACACCGCTCCTACGAGCAGTACTTC.

CDR3 in amino acids: CASSEVGYTQYF. In DNA, the CDR3 is TGCGCCAGCAGTGAGGTGGGATATACGCAGTATTTT. The V call is TRBV10-2, the J call TRBJ2-3; D is unresolved. The CDR3 spans 12 residues. V shed 2 bases and J shed 7 bases, with 7 bases lying between them. The germline V gene encodes CDR1 WSHSY and CDR2 SAAADI.

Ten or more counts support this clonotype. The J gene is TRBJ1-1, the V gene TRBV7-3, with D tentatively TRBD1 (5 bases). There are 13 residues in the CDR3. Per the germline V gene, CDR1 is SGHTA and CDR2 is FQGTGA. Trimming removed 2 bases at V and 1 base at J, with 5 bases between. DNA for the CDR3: TGTGCCAGCAGCTTACAGGGGAACACTGAAGCTTTCTTT. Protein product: CASSLQGNTEAFF.

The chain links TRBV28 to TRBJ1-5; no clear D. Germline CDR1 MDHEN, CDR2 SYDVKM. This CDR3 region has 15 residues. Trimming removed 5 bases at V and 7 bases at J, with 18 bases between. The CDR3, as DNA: TGTGCCAGCAGTAAAAGAAGAGTGGTTGGGCAGCCCCAGCATTTT. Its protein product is CASSKRRVVGQPQHF.

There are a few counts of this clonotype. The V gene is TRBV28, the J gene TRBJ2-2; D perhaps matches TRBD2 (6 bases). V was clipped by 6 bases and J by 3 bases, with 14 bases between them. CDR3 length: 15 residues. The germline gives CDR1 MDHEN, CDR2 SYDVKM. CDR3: CASSPLAAYTGELFF. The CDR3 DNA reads TGTGCCAGCAGCCCTTTAGCGGCCTACACCGGGGAGCTGTTTTTT.

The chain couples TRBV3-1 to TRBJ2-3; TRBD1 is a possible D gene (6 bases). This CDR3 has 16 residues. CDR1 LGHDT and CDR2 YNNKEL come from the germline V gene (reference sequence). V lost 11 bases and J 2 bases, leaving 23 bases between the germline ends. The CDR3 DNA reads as TGTGCCTTCAGCTTGGGGGACACCCTGAACACAGATACGCAGTATTTT. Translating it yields CAFSLGDTLNTDTQYF.

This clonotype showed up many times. The CDR3 nucleotides are TGTGCCAGCAGAGCTACTAGCTTCCCCCGCCTTACGGGTCGCTCCTACGAGCAGTACTTC. Its translation is CASRATSFPRLTGRSYEQYF. This sequence joins TRBV27 and TRBJ2-7, with D perhaps TRBD2 (6 bases). The V gene's germline CDR1 is MNHEY and CDR2 SMNVEV (reference sequence). The V and J ends lost 6 bases and 0 bases respectively, with 30 bases between them. The CDR3 length is 20 residues.

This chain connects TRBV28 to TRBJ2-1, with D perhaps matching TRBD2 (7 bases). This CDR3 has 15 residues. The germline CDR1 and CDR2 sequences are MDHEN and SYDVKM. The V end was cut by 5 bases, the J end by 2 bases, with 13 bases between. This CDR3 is CASSIGGRAYNEQFF. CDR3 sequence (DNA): TGTGCCAGCAGTATAGGGGGGAGGGCCTACAATGAGCAGTTCTTC.

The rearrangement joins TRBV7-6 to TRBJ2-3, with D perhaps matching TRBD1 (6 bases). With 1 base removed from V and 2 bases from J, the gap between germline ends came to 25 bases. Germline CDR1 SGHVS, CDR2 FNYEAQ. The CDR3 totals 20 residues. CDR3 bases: TGTGCCAGCAGCTTAGGGGGGCCCCTGAAGGGAACCAAATTCACAGATACGCAGTATTTT. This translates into CASSLGGPLKGTKFTDTQYF.